The sequence of this T cell receptor (beta chain) was determined in a study of regulatory T cells in long-lasting Graves disease. As for the study in general: Antithyroid drug intake by newly diagnosed Graves' patients had lasted under 3 months. Study-level results: The study found TRBV28, TRBJ1-2 and TRBJ2-5 favored in persistent disease. New patients shared 800 to 1,000 public clonotypes, and persistent patients shared more, with fewer than 3,500.

Libraries of TCR beta came from iRepertoire HTBI primers plus Arm-PCR of CDR3 regions. TCRdb reprocessed the multiplex PCR reads with MiXCR, giving one entry per CDR3 protein. The sample holds around 470,000 distinct CDR3 sequences; 11% to 15% are singletons and the top ten take around a sixth. Regarding time point: newly diagnosed GD, antithyroid drugs for less than 3 months. RNA extracted from PBMCs served as the sequencing template. The CDR3 covers 15 residues. Germline V gives CDR1 SGHTA, CDR2 FQGNSA. V shed 8 bases and J shed 6 bases, with 19 bases lying between them. This clonotype has a count of ten or more. Its antigen is unidentified. These data also featured in a second study, about T cells in Graves' hyperthyroidism and ophthalmopathy. That study reports: First-round RT-PCR with HTBI primers amplified the TCR CDR3 region.

The source material was peripheral blood mononuclear cells (PBMCs), sampled at new diagnosis, from a patient treated with antithyroid drugs. The chain employs TRBV7-2 and TRBJ2-2; weak D call: TRBD1 (6 bases). The receptor comes from a woman in her 50s with Graves disease. The DNA for the CDR3 is TGTGCCAGCGGACACAGGGTCGTAGGACCCGGGGAGCTGTTTTTT. This encodes CASGHRVVGPGELFF.